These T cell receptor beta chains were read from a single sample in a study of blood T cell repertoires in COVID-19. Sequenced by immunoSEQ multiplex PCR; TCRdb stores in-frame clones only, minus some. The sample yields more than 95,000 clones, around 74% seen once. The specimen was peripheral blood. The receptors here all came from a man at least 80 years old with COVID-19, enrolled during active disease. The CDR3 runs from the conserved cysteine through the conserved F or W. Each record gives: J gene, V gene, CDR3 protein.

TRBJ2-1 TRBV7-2 CASSPQGLAGVALYNEQFF
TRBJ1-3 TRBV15 CATSRYWTANSGNTIYF
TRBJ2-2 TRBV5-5 CASSLGTSGIGGELFF
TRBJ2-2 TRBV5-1 CASTFRGSNTGELFF
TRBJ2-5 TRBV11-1 CASTPRGSQETQYF
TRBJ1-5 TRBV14 CASSGQGWFSNQPQHF
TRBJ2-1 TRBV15 CATSRLLSDEQFF
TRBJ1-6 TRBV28 CASSDPAGQGHLSYNSPLHF
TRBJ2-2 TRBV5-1 CASSSRAEGRGELFF
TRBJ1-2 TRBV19 CASSIDRGIGGYTF
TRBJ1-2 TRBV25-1 CASSAGNLYGYTF
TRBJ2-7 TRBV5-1 CASSDGTGGVRAQYF
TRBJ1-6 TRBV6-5 CASSYQGVNSPLHF
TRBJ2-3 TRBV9 CASSVRAGGRTDTQYF
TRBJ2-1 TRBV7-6 CASSFSGTSYNEQFF
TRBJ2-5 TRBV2 CASSKLRETQYF
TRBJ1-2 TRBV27 CATRKELIGLGYGYTF
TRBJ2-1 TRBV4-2 CASSQDKRYNEQFF
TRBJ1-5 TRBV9 CASGDTYQPQHF
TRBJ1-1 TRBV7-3 CASSRTTGDTEAFF
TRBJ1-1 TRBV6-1 CASSEPGGLVTEAFF
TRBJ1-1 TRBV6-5 CASSYLGGTEAFF
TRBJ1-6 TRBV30 CAWSVQNNSPLHF
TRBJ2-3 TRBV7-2 CASSPRVLAGGWTDTQYF
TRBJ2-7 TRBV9 CASSVDPSPLYEQYF
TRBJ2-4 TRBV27 CASSPRLFGGAKNIQYF
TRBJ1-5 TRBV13 CASSLGPGVQPQHF
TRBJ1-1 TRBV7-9 CASSPVGGGYTEAFF
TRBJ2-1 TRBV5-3 CARSLACWTGDNEQFF
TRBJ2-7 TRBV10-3 CAISVRESSYEQYF
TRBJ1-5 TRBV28 CASSPGGGGQPQHF
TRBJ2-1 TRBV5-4 CASSLLLKGGWNEQFF
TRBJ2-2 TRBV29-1 CSARSQGAKTGELFF
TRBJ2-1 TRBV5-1 CASSLGTSGSRTYNEQFF
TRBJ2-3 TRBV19 CATGYGLAGEGDTQYF
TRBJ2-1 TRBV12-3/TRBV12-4 CASGHLRNEQFF
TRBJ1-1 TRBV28 CASSLLWGRATEAFF
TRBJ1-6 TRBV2 CASRGRTGGSPLHF
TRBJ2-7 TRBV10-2 CASSETSGYYEQYF
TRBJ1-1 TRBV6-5 CASSYRGGKTEAFF
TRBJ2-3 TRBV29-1 CSVEGTYFTDTQYF
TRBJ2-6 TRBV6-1 CASSEVTGANVLTF
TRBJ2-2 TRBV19 CASSSGTSGNTGELFF
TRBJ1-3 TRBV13 CASSLGSGATIISGNTIYF
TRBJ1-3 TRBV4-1 CASSQDSAGGSGNTIYF
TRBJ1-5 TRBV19 CASSIGRAAGQPQHF
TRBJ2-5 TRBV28 CASSSTGFQETQYF